This TCR beta chain was sequenced for a study of blood T cells in healthy people across ages. The CDR3 consists of 16 residues. The germline V gene has CDR1 MNHNS and CDR2 SASEGT. V was clipped by 6 bases and J by 6 bases, with 23 bases between them. Combining a sample-barcoded 5' primer with a J-beta primer mix, a second PCR ran for about 7 to 12 cycles. From the 5' RACE reads, TCRdb called clonotypes with MiXCR, one entry per CDR3 protein. The profile shows roughly 640,000 distinct CDR3 sequences, roughly 31% of them singletons. Whenever a sample was processed, at least 6 million PBMCs were isolated.

Source material: blood. This clonotype was sampled from an elderly woman in good health. The chain uses TRBV6-1 and TRBJ1-1, with TRBD1 as a possible D gene (5 bases). The CDR3 protein is CASRRGEDAGESEAFF. CDR3 coding DNA: TGTGCCAGCAGACGCGGCGAGGACGCGGGGGAATCTGAAGCTTTCTTT.